Each of the 9 T cell receptor beta chains below was sequenced from the same sample in a study of blood T cell repertoires in COVID-19. Some clones are missing from TCRdb's copy, which holds only in-frame ones; the method was immunoSEQ multiplex PCR. The sample carries 55,000 to 60,000 clones, 70% to 85% recorded once. Sequencing was performed on peripheral blood. The receptor source for this set is a man aged 65 to 79 with active COVID-19.

The V call is TRBV4-3, the J call TRBJ2-3; D may be TRBD1 (5 bases). The CDR3 consists of 13 residues. CDR1 is LGHNA, CDR2 YSLEER, per germline. V lost 0 bases and J lost 6, with 7 bases in between. CDR3 sequence (DNA): TGCGCCAGCAGCCAAGAGAAGGGGGATACGCAGTATTTT. Residues: CASSQEKGDTQYF.

The chain links TRBV7-2 to TRBJ1-1; tentatively, D is TRBD1 (6 bases). V gave up 2 bases and J gave up 0 bases, with 10 bases separating them. Germline values: CDR1 SGHTA, CDR2 FQGNSA. CDR3 length equals 15 residues. The CDR3 here is CASSLQGQLNTEAFF. In DNA, the CDR3 is TGTGCCAGCAGCTTACAGGGGCAGCTGAACACTGAAGCTTTCTTT.

The V gene is TRBV5-4, the J gene TRBJ2-7; a possible D gene is TRBD2 (6 bases). V was clipped by 5 bases and J by 2 bases, with 17 bases between them. This CDR3 contains 15 residues. CDR1 and CDR2 from the germline V gene are SGHNT and YYREEE (reference sequence). In DNA, the CDR3 is TGTGCCAGCAGGGGACGGCGGGATGTAACCTACGAGCAGTACTTC. It codes for CASRGRRDVTYEQYF.

The V and J genes are TRBV3-1 (or the pseudogene TRBV3-2) and TRBJ2-5; possible D gene TRBD2, 6 bases. The V end lost 4 bases, the J end lost 7 bases, and 19 bases lay between the germline ends. The CDR3 is 15 amino acids. Germline CDR1 and CDR2: LGHDT and YNNKEL (reference sequence). DNA for the CDR3: TGTGCCAGCAGCCTGGGACTCGGGGAGGTCGTGACCCAGTACTTC. Its translation: CASSLGLGEVVTQYF.

The chain is built from TRBV5-1 and TRBJ2-1; 8 bases match TRBD2. V lost 2 bases to trimming and J lost 8 bases; unmatched junction nucleotides: 9. The CDR3 runs to 15 residues. The germline V gene has CDR1 SGHRS and CDR2 YFSETQ. The CDR3 here is CASSFGTGRADEQFF. In DNA form, the CDR3 reads TGCGCCAGCAGCTTCGGTACCGGGAGGGCCGATGAGCAGTTCTTC.

The chain carries TRBV28 and TRBJ1-3; tentative D call: TRBD1 (5 bases). CDR1 is MDHEN and CDR2 is SYDVKM in the germline V gene. Trimming stripped 5 bases from V and 2 bases from J, with 13 bases between. The CDR3 length is 15 residues. The CDR3 sequence is CASSTTDSPGNTIYF. CDR3 coding DNA: TGTGCCAGCAGTACGACCGACAGTCCTGGAAACACCATATATTTT.

V is TRBV7-2 and J is TRBJ2-1, with 8 positions matching TRBD1. The germline gives CDR1 SGHTA, CDR2 FQGNSA. The CDR3 contains 16 residues. J was trimmed by 4 bases and V by 3 bases; bases with no gene match: 8. CDR3 nucleotide sequence: TGTGCCAGCAGCTTGGCTCGAGACAGGGGTTACAATGAGCAGTTCTTC. Translating gives CASSLARDRGYNEQFF.

This clone is labeled medium-sized (0.01 to 0.1%). V is TRBV5-1 and J is TRBJ1-6; D is possibly TRBD1 (6 bases). There are 16 residues in the CDR3. Deletions cut 0 bases from V and 5 bases from J, with 12 bases between. Germline values: CDR1 SGHRS, CDR2 YFSETQ. The CDR3 loop is CASSLDGQGNNSPLHF. The CDR3 DNA follows: TGCGCCAGCAGCTTGGACGGGCAGGGGAATAATTCACCCCTCCACTTT.

The V and J genes are TRBV9 and TRBJ2-7, with D perhaps matching TRBD2 (6 bases). The CDR3 runs to 16 residues. V lost 0 bases, J lost 0 bases, and 13 bases lay in between. Germline assignment: CDR1 SGDLS and CDR2 YYNGEE. CDR3 region: CASSVGGGADSYEQYF. CDR3 sequence (DNA): TGTGCCAGCAGCGTAGGTGGCGGGGCCGACTCCTACGAGCAGTACTTC. Full variable domain (remainder filled in from reference TRBV9 and TRBJ2-7): DSGVTQTPKHLITATGQRVTLRCSPRSGDLSVYWYQQSLDQGLQFLIQYYNGEERAKGNILERFSAQQFPDLHSELNLSSLELGDSALYFCASSVGGGADSYEQYFGPGTRLTVT.